This TCR beta chain was identified in a study of blood T cell repertoires in COVID-19. Germline-derived CDR1 and CDR2 are SGHAT and FQNNGV. CDR3 length equals 15 residues. Losses at the gene ends were 4 bases for V and 7 bases for J; bases not matched to a gene: 11. The data were produced by immunoSEQ multiplex PCR, yet TCRdb's version contains in-frame clones alone and is incomplete. The sample records over 65,000 clones, roughly 80% being singletons. The origin of this receptor is a man in his 60s with COVID-19, enrolled during active disease. The chain links TRBV11-2 to TRBJ1-2; 8 bases map to TRBD1. Sequencing was done on a sample of peripheral blood. CDR3 bases: TGTGCCAGCAGCTCCATCGTACAGGGGGGTGCTGGCTACACCTTC. It specifies CASSSIVQGGAGYTF.